The 31 T cell receptor beta chains reported below all come from one sample, sequenced in a study of cytomegalovirus exposure and HLA in healthy donors. Primers included in the PCR were 60 Vbeta and 13 Jbeta primers. Measured with immunoSEQ multiplex PCR; TCRdb has only the in-frame clones, and not every one. In the table there are fewer than 200,000 clones, about 80% of which are singletons. The material sequenced was PBMCs. The receptors originated from a man between 60 and 70 years old in good health and CMV-seronegative.

Points on this clone: Relative to the germline gene, one junction end is altered; a read error may explain this. This chain connects TRBV15 to TRBJ1-5; D gene unclear. The CDR3 spans 14 residues. From germline, CDR1 is LNHNV and CDR2 YYDKDF (reference sequence). In DNA, the CDR3 is TGTGCCACCAGCAGGTATGGTAGCAATCAGCCCCAGAATTTT. It yields the protein CATSRYGSNQPQNF.

The chain carries TRBV5-1 and TRBJ2-3; D perhaps matches TRBD1 (5 bases). The CDR3 is 16 amino acids. CDR1 and CDR2 (germline): SGHRS, YFSETQ. V gave up 4 bases and J gave up 1 base, with 16 bases separating them. The CDR3 DNA follows: TGCGCCAGCAGCCCAGCAGGGCTAGGGGGCACAGATACGCAGTATTTT. The encoded protein is CASSPAGLGGTDTQYF.

The chain links TRBV5-4 to TRBJ2-7, with TRBD2 matching over 9 bases. This CDR3 has 16 residues. V was pared by 0 bases and J by 3 bases, with 7 bases of the junction left unmatched. Germline loops: CDR1 SGHNT, CDR2 YYREEE (reference sequence). CDR3 sequence reads: CASSLEASGAYYEQYF. CDR3 coding DNA: TGTGCCAGCAGCTTGGAGGCTAGCGGGGCCTACTACGAGCAGTACTTC. Filled out from reference TRBV5-4 and TRBJ2-7, the complete variable domain reads ETGVTQSPTHLIKTRGQQVTLRCSSQSGHNTVSWYQQALGQGPQFIFQYYREEENGRGNFPPRFSGLQFPNYSSELNVNALELDDSALYLCASSLEASGAYYEQYFGPGTRLTVT.

The chain combines TRBV29-1 with TRBJ2-1; 10 positions match TRBD2. CDR1 is SQVTM, CDR2 ANQGSEA, per germline. The CDR3 sequence is 14 residues long. With 7 bases clipped from V and 8 bases from J, the junction kept 11 bases outside the gene matches. The CDR3 DNA follows: TGCAGCGCCCATCGGCTAGCGGGGGCGGATGAGCAGTTCTTC. Protein: CSAHRLAGADEQFF.

The chain couples TRBV7-6 to TRBJ2-3; 7 bases match TRBD2. The CDR3 spans 15 residues. Trimming cost V 5 bases and J 2 bases; bases outside gene matches: 7. Per the germline V gene, CDR1 is SGHVS and CDR2 is FNYEAQ. The CDR3 region has the DNA TGTGCCAGCAGCGCCAGTAGCGGGTACACAGATACGCAGTATTTT. Amino acid sequence: CASSASSGYTDTQYF.

The chain joins TRBV5-6 to TRBJ1-2; D is perhaps TRBD1 (6 bases). CDR1 is SGHDT and CDR2 is YYEEEE in the germline V gene. The CDR3 has 15 amino acids. The V end lost 3 bases, the J end lost 5 bases, and 17 bases lay between the germline ends. The CDR3 DNA is TGTGCCAGCAGCTCGGGAGGGACATGGCGTTATGGCTACACCTTC. It codes for CASSSGGTWRYGYTF.

The genes are TRBV5-6 and TRBJ1-4; D is undetermined. The CDR3 is 19 amino acids. Looked up from germline, CDR1 is SGHDT and CDR2 is YYEEEE. The ends were cut back, 0 bases at V and 3 bases at J, with 21 bases in the middle. The CDR3 here is CASSLERTMILGANEKLFF. Written as DNA, the CDR3 is TGTGCCAGCAGCTTGGAGAGAACAATGATTCTCGGGGCTAATGAAAAACTGTTTTTT.

The J gene is TRBJ2-7, the V gene TRBV5-1, with 7 bases lining up with TRBD1. This CDR3 region has 14 residues. After removal of 1 base from V and 4 bases from J, the junction contained 5 bases not matched to a gene. In germline, CDR1 is SGHRS, CDR2 YFSETQ. This CDR3 is CASSLRQGDYEQYF. The CDR3 DNA reads as TGCGCCAGCAGCTTGAGGCAGGGGGATTACGAGCAGTACTTC.

The V call is TRBV5-6, the J call TRBJ2-7; tentatively, D is TRBD1 (5 bases). Germline loops: CDR1 SGHDT, CDR2 YYEEEE. The V end was cut by 2 bases, the J end by 6 bases, with 12 bases between. This CDR3 region has 13 residues. CDR3 sequence (DNA): TGTGCCAGCAGCTTCGGTCAGGGTTTCGAGCAGTACTTC. Its protein product is CASSFGQGFEQYF.

A few counts support this clone. The V call is TRBV6-4, the J call TRBJ2-3; 8 bases line up with TRBD2. V trimming: 3 bases; J trimming: 3 bases; junction bases outside the gene matches: 5. Looked up from germline, CDR1 is MRHNA and CDR2 is SNTAGT. This CDR3 contains 15 residues. CDR3 sequence (DNA): TGTGCCAGCAGTGAAGGGACTAGTGTAACAGATACGCAGTATTTT. Translated, it gives CASSEGTSVTDTQYF.

The chain couples TRBV7-6 to TRBJ2-6; D is possibly TRBD1 (6 bases). In germline, CDR1 is SGHVS, CDR2 FNYEAQ. The CDR3 has 18 amino acids. Trimming shortened V by 1 base and J by 0 bases, and 13 bases separated the two germline ends. The CDR3 region has the DNA TGTGCCAGCAGCTTAGAATCAGGGGCCCTCTCTGGGGCCAACGTCCTGACTTTC. Translated, it gives CASSLESGALSGANVLTF.

Only a few counts were recorded for this clone. The chain recombines TRBV30 with TRBJ1-2; the D is unclear. Deletions cut 0 bases from V and 6 bases from J, with 17 bases between. This CDR3 spans 15 amino acids. The germline V gene has CDR1 GTSNPN and CDR2 SVGIG (reference sequence). The CDR3 reads CAWSVQDGDMDGYTF. Written as DNA, the CDR3 is TGTGCCTGGAGTGTACAAGACGGGGATATGGATGGCTACACCTTC. Together with reference TRBV30 and TRBJ1-2, the CDR3 gives the full variable domain: SQTIHQWPATLVQPVGSPLSLECTVEGTSNPNLYWYRQAAGRGLQLLFYSVGIGQISSEVPQNLSASRPQDRQFILSSKKLLLSDSGFYLCAWSVQDGDMDGYTFGSGTRLTVV.

This chain joins TRBV7-2 and TRBJ1-3, with D perhaps TRBD1 (6 bases). This CDR3 spans 16 amino acids. Trimming removed 5 bases at V and 0 bases at J, with 14 bases between. Per germline, CDR1 SGHTA and CDR2 FQGNSA. The CDR3 loop reads CASSRQALSSGNTIYF. CDR3 nucleotide sequence: TGTGCCAGCAGCCGACAGGCTCTGAGCTCTGGAAACACCATATATTTT.

This clone turned up a few times. A junction boundary mismatches the germline segment, possibly from a read error. V usage is TRBV5-4 and J usage is TRBJ1-5; the match to TRBD1 covers 7 bases. This CDR3 is built from 15 residues. The germline gives CDR1 SGHNT, CDR2 YYREEE (reference sequence). The CDR3 nucleotides are TGTGCCAGCAGCACCGGGACAGAAGTCAATCAGCCCCAGAATTTT. Protein product: CASSTGTEVNQPQNF.

The V call is TRBV27, the J call TRBJ2-1; TRBD2 aligns across 14 bases. This CDR3 spans 16 amino acids. J was trimmed by 4 bases and V by 5 bases; bases with no gene match: 4. Germline V CDR1 and CDR2: MNHEY, SMNVEV (reference sequence). Written as DNA, the CDR3 is TGTGCCAGCAGTCCCGGGACTAGCGGGAGATACAATGAGCAGTTCTTC. Its translation is CASSPGTSGRYNEQFF.

The rearrangement joins TRBV28 to TRBJ1-5; the D gene is possibly TRBD1 (6 bases). Germline V gene data show CDR1 as MDHEN and CDR2 as SYDVKM. Deletions cut 5 bases from V and 7 bases from J, with 12 bases between. The CDR3 covers 13 residues. The CDR3 region has the DNA TGTGCCAGCAGTCTAGGGGGGGTCCAGCCCCAGCATTTT. Its translation is CASSLGGVQPQHF.

The chain joins TRBV27 to TRBJ2-5; the D gene is possibly TRBD1 (6 bases). CDR1 and CDR2 from the germline V gene are MNHEY and SMNVEV (reference sequence). The CDR3 length is 15 residues. V was clipped by 5 bases and J by 2 bases, with 15 bases between them. The CDR3 DNA reads as TGTGCCAGCAGTCTATACAGGGTACCACAAGAGACCCAGTACTTC. Translating it yields CASSLYRVPQETQYF.

This clone has only one observation. DNA for the CDR3: TGTGCCAGCAGCTTGGAATGGGCCCCGGGGGAGACCCAGTACTTC. Translation: CASSLEWAPGETQYF. The V call is TRBV5-8, the J call TRBJ2-5, with D possibly TRBD2 on 5 matching bases. Germline CDR1 reads SGHTS; CDR2 reads YDEGEE. This CDR3 spans 15 amino acids. Trimming removed 0 bases from V and 5 bases from J, with 14 bases in between.

The chain couples TRBV28 to TRBJ2-1, with a tentative D call TRBD2 (6 bases). Germline V gene sequence: CDR1 MDHEN, CDR2 SYDVKM. V gave up 2 bases and J gave up 8 bases, with 10 bases separating them. This CDR3 has 13 residues. CDR3 DNA: TGTGCCAGCAGTTTAAGACCGGGAGATGAGCAGTTCTTC. This translates into CASSLRPGDEQFF.

This rearrangement joins TRBV5-1 to TRBJ2-1, with 13 bases fitting TRBD2. Germline V gives CDR1 SGHRS, CDR2 YFSETQ. There are 19 residues in the CDR3. Germline trimming cut 4 bases from V and 2 bases from J; bases unmatched to any gene: 12. The CDR3 region has the DNA TGCGCCAGCAGCCTGACGACTAGCGGGAGGCTTAGCGCCTACAATGAGCAGTTCTTC. Amino acid sequence: CASSLTTSGRLSAYNEQFF.

This clone was observed a few times. This rearrangement joins TRBV2 to TRBJ2-1; 7 bases match TRBD2. CDR1 and CDR2 (germline): SNHLY, FYNNEI. This CDR3 spans 15 amino acids. Germline trimming cut 5 bases from V and 9 bases from J; bases unmatched to any gene: 13. The CDR3 bases are TGTGCCAGCAGTCGGAGCTTTCTCTCGGGGGGTGAGCAGTTCTTC. Translating gives CASSRSFLSGGEQFF.

In this sample, this clone turned up a few times. The CDR3 nucleotides read TGTGCCAGCAGTTACTCGGGACTAGCGGGATCCCATGAGCAGTTCTTC. This translates into CASSYSGLAGSHEQFF. V usage is TRBV6-5 and J usage is TRBJ2-1; 13 bases fit TRBD2. Per the germline V gene, CDR1 is MNHEY and CDR2 is SVGAGI. The J segment lost 8 bases and the V segment lost 0 bases, leaving 4 bases of the junction unmatched. There are 16 residues in the CDR3.

J is TRBJ1-2 and V is TRBV27, with 11 positions matching TRBD1. Germline CDR1 is MNHEY and CDR2 is SMNVEV (reference sequence). V shed 4 bases and J 5 bases; nucleotides not matched to a gene: 12. The CDR3 is 17 amino acids. The DNA for the CDR3 is TGTGCCAGCAGTTCCGCCGCCAACCGGGACAGGGGGTATGGCTACACCTTC. Translation gives CASSSAANRDRGYGYTF.

The genes are TRBV10-3 and TRBJ1-2; TRBD1 aligns across 12 bases. The CDR3 sequence is 17 residues long. V lost 0 bases to trimming and J lost 6 bases; unmatched junction nucleotides: 8. Germline V gives CDR1 ENHRY, CDR2 SYGVKD. CDR3: CAISESIPGQGADGYTF. The CDR3 bases are TGTGCCATCAGTGAGTCTATACCGGGACAGGGGGCAGATGGCTACACCTTC.

The V call is TRBV30, the J call TRBJ2-2, with 7 positions matching TRBD2. The V and J ends lost 5 bases and 8 bases, in that order; junction bases with no gene match: 11. The CDR3 consists of 14 residues. From germline, CDR1 is GTSNPN and CDR2 SVGIG (reference sequence). CDR3 amino acids: CAWSGRARGGELFF. In DNA, the CDR3 is TGTGCCTGGTCAGGGAGGGCCCGGGGAGGGGAGCTGTTTTTT.

This rearrangement joins TRBV27 to TRBJ1-5; 10 nucleotides match TRBD1. The germline CDR1 and CDR2 sequences are MNHEY and SMNVEV (reference sequence). The J segment lost 0 bases and the V segment lost 5 bases, leaving 10 bases of the junction unmatched. The CDR3 is 18 residues long. The CDR3 region has the DNA TGTGCCAGCAGTCCGGACAGGGGGGGGACTTCTAGCAATCAGCCCCAGCATTTT. This gives the protein CASSPDRGGTSSNQPQHF.

On this clone itself: Other DNA sequences of this sample code for an identical CDR3. This rearrangement joins TRBV18 to TRBJ2-5, with D possibly matching TRBD2 (6 bases). Germline CDR1 and CDR2: KGHSH and LQKENI. The V and J ends lost 8 bases and 1 base respectively, with 14 bases between them. The CDR3 extends over 14 amino acids. The CDR3 region is CASTPRRGQETQYF. Written as DNA, the CDR3 is TGTGCCAGCACCCCGCGGCGGGGCCAAGAGACCCAGTACTTC.

The chain joins TRBV4-2 to TRBJ2-1; 7 positions agree with TRBD2. Germline V CDR1 and CDR2: LGHNA, YNFKEQ. There are 14 residues in the CDR3. V was pared by 6 bases and J by 13 bases, with 15 bases of the junction left unmatched. The CDR3 loop is CASRTWGGSSSQFF. DNA of the CDR3: TGTGCCAGCAGAACTTGGGGGGGTTCCTCGTCCCAGTTCTTC.

The chain carries TRBV5-4 and TRBJ2-1; possible D gene TRBD1, 5 bases. The CDR3 length is 18 residues. Germline V CDR1 and CDR2: SGHNT, YYREEE (reference sequence). Trimming took off 4 bases at V and 12 bases at J, with 32 bases between the two ends. The CDR3, as DNA: TGTGCCAGCAGCAAAAACCTCGGATTGGAAGTAAGGAGTAGGGGGCAGTTCTTC. Translated, it gives CASSKNLGLEVRSRGQFF.

The rearrangement uses TRBV5-1 and TRBJ1-4; 8 bases are a match to TRBD1. The CDR3 length is 16 residues. Germline-derived CDR1 and CDR2 are SGHRS and YFSETQ. The V segment lost 2 bases and the J segment 0 bases; nucleotides outside the gene matches: 3. The CDR3 loop is CASSFQGAATNEKLFF. DNA of the CDR3: TGCGCCAGCAGCTTCCAGGGGGCTGCAACTAATGAAAAACTGTTTTTT.

This clone was detected once. This chain joins TRBV6-6 and TRBJ2-7; TRBD2 might be the D (6 bases). This CDR3 region has 14 residues. The germline V gene encodes CDR1 MNHNY and CDR2 SVGAGI (reference sequence). Deletions cut 5 bases from V and 1 base from J, with 12 bases between. In DNA, the CDR3 is TGTGCCAGCAGTCAGACGGGGAGGTCCTACGAGCAGTACTTC. Its protein is CASSQTGRSYEQYF.